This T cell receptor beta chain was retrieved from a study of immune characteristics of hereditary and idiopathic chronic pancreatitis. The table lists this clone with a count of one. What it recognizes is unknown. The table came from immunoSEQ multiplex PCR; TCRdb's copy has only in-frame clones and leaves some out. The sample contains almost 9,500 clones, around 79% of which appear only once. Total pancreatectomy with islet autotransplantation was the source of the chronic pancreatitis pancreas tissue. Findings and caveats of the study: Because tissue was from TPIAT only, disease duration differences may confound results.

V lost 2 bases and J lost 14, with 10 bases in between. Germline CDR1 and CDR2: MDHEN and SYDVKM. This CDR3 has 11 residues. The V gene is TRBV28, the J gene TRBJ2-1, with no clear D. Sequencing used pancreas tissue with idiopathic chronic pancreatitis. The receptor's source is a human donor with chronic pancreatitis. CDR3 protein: CASSLTGSEFF. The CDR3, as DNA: TGTGCCAGCAGTTTAACGGGTAGTGAGTTCTTC.